Shown below are 10 T cell receptor beta chains from a single sample sequenced in a study of spatial heterogeneity in lung cancer. Time point reported: sample taken at primary tumor resection. Whole RNA came from tumor, nontumor lung or frozen PBMC and was sequenced without being sorted. Each CDR3 protein gets one entry after TCRdb re-called the 5' RACE reads with MiXCR. The table has around 75,000 distinct CDR3 sequences, approximately 12% seen once. The specimen was PBMCs, collected at surgery. Receptors were obtained from a male donor with early-stage non-small cell lung cancer.

This clonotype has just a few counts. This rearrangement joins TRBV12-3 or TRBV12-4 to TRBJ1-4; 7 bases line up with TRBD1. With 2 bases clipped from V and 7 bases from J, the junction kept 4 bases outside the gene matches. This CDR3 comprises 14 residues. The CDR3 bases are TGTGCCAGCAGTTTAAGGAGGGGGCGTGAAAAACTGTTTTTT. Residues: CASSLRRGREKLFF.

This clonotype was detected many times. The rearrangement links TRBV6-2 or TRBV6-3 to TRBJ2-6; no clear D. V lost 6 bases and J lost 2, with 5 bases in between. The CDR3 extends over 13 amino acids. From germline, CDR1 is MNHEY and CDR2 SVGEGT. The CDR3 here is CASRYPGANVLTF. In nucleotides, the CDR3 is TGTGCCAGCAGGTATCCTGGGGCCAACGTCCTGACTTTC.

This clonotype was recorded a few times. The chain combines TRBV12-3 or TRBV12-4 with TRBJ1-1; D call uncertain. V was shortened by 6 bases and J by 8 bases, with 13 bases between the two germline ends. This CDR3 is built from 12 residues. The CDR3 DNA reads as TGTGCCAGCAGCCGGACCCCAGGAGAAGCTTTCTTT. It codes for CASSRTPGEAFF.

This clonotype appeared a few times. The chain combines TRBV18 with TRBJ2-3; unclear D gene. The CDR3 sequence is 16 residues long. V lost 3 bases and J lost 3, with 16 bases in between. Germline CDR1 reads KGHSH; CDR2 reads LQKENI. This CDR3 is CASSPKFRVFTDTQYF. The CDR3 coding sequence is TGTGCCAGCTCACCTAAATTCAGAGTTTTTACAGATACGCAGTATTTT.

In this sample, this clonotype turned up many times. The genes are TRBV6-2 or TRBV6-3 and TRBJ1-2; a possible D gene is TRBD1 (6 bases). The CDR3 has 15 amino acids. Germline CDR1 is MNHEY and CDR2 is SVGEGT. The germline V and J ends were trimmed by 3 bases and 6 bases, with 17 bases remaining between them. CDR3 coding DNA: TGTGCCAGCAGTTATCAGGTGACAGGTGGTCATGGCTACACCTTC. Encoded protein: CASSYQVTGGHGYTF.

The V gene is TRBV12-3 or TRBV12-4, the J gene TRBJ2-1; 8 bases match TRBD2. J lost 4 bases, V lost 8 bases, and 7 bases had no gene match. The CDR3 has 14 residues. The CDR3 DNA reads as TGTGCCAGCGAGGACCGGGAGGGATACAATGAGCAGTTCTTC. This gives the protein CASEDREGYNEQFF.

This clonotype was observed a few times. This chain links TRBV18 with TRBJ2-7; possibly TRBD2 for D (6 bases). This CDR3 has 13 residues. The V gene lost 3 bases and the J gene lost 7 bases, with 13 bases spanning the gap. Germline V gene lookup returns CDR1 KGHSH and CDR2 LQKENI. The CDR3 sequence is CASSPGVAGEQYF. The CDR3 DNA reads as TGTGCCAGCTCACCGGGCGTGGCGGGGGAGCAGTACTTC.

This clonotype was counted many times. The chain links TRBV25-1 to TRBJ2-7; 11 bases are shared with TRBD1. Germline V gene data show CDR1 as MGHDK and CDR2 as SYGVNS. Trimming at V came to 11 bases and at J to 5 bases, leaving 5 bases not matched to a gene. The CDR3 sequence is 12 residues long. CDR3 bases: TGTGCCCTCGGGACAGGGGGGGACGAGCAGTACTTC. Its protein is CALGTGGDEQYF.

This clonotype was observed a few times. The chain uses TRBV12-3 or TRBV12-4 and TRBJ1-2; D remains unclear. Trimming cost V 5 bases and J 4 bases, with 11 bases left between them. This CDR3 is built from 13 residues. Here the CDR3 reads CASSLDNPYGYTF. The CDR3 DNA follows: TGTGCCAGCAGTCTCGACAACCCCTATGGCTACACCTTC.

This clonotype occurred a few times. The chain employs TRBV20-1 and TRBJ2-7; D call uncertain. CDR1 and CDR2 (germline): DFQATT, SNEGSKA (reference sequence). The CDR3 covers 12 residues. Trimming stripped 3 bases from V and 5 bases from J, with 11 bases between. The CDR3 coding sequence is TGCAGTGCTAGGCGGCAGTCCAACGAGCAGTACTTC. As protein: CSARRQSNEQYF.